The present T cell receptor (beta chain) was sequenced within a study of blood T cells in healthy people across ages. Trimming stripped 0 bases from V and 0 bases from J, with 11 bases between. Germline CDR1 is DFQATT and CDR2 is SNEGSKA (reference sequence). The length of the CDR3 is 15 residues. A second about 7 to 12 cycle PCR used barcoded and J-beta primers. Tagging of each cDNA molecule was performed by a template-switch adaptor with 12 random nucleotides. TCRdb passed the 5' RACE reads through MiXCR, listing each CDR3 protein once. Of about 580,000 distinct CDR3 sequences in the sample, around half were seen once. Staff drew around 10 milliliters of peripheral blood from each donor.

The chain recombines TRBV20-1 with TRBJ1-1; TRBD1 might be the D (5 bases). What was sequenced was blood. This clonotype was obtained from a man older than 75 in good health. The CDR3 region has the DNA TGCAGTGCTAGAGATCACAGGCGAGTGAACACTGAAGCTTTCTTT. Translation gives CSARDHRRVNTEAFF.